Listed below are T cell receptor beta chains from one sample, sequenced in a study of blood T cell repertoires in COVID-19. The data were produced by immunoSEQ multiplex PCR, yet TCRdb's version contains in-frame clones alone and is incomplete. The sample includes hundreds of thousands of clones, about 91% of them seen just once. The sample was PBMCs or T cells enriched from blood (not recorded which). The source of these receptors is a woman between 40 and 55 years old with acute COVID-19. CDR3s include the opening cysteine and the closing phenylalanine or tryptophan. A D gene is named only where the DNA matches it firmly. Rows give clone size only sometimes, using once, few, many, or a class for an expanded clone.

v_gene	j_gene	d_gene	len	abundance	CDR3aa	CDR3nt
TRBV7-2	TRBJ1-2	.	16	.	CASSLTGRAINYGYTF	TGTGCCAGCAGCTTAACGGGCAGGGCGATTAACTATGGCTACACCTTC
TRBV29-1	TRBJ2-5	.	13	.	CSAQSRSQETQYF	TGCAGCGCACAATCAAGGAGTCAAGAGACCCAGTACTTC
TRBV2	TRBJ1-1	TRBD1	14	.	CASATTGGITEAFF	TGTGCCAGCGCCACGACAGGGGGCATCACTGAAGCTTTCTTT
TRBV28	TRBJ2-7	TRBD1	16	once	CASSFIGTGGSYEQYF	TGTGCCAGCAGTTTCATTGGGACAGGGGGCTCCTACGAGCAGTACTTC
TRBV18	TRBJ1-2	.	12	.	CASSPGGSGYTF	TGTGCCAGCTCACCAGGGGGCTCTGGCTACACCTTC
TRBV5-1	TRBJ2-7	TRBD2	14	.	CASSPGTSGSEQYF	TGCGCCAGCAGCCCGGGGACTAGCGGGAGCGAGCAGTACTTC
TRBV19	TRBJ1-2	.	17	.	CASINGDGRALAYGYTF	TGTGCCAGTATTAATGGAGATGGCAGAGCCTTGGCCTATGGCTACACCTTC
TRBV13	TRBJ1-1	.	13	.	CASSFKGASEAFF	TGTGCCAGCAGCTTTAAAGGGGCGTCTGAAGCTTTCTTT
TRBV3-1/TRBV3-2	TRBJ2-1	TRBD1	16	.	CASSLNRGQVINEQFF	TGTGCCAGCAGCCTCAACAGGGGCCAGGTCATCAATGAGCAGTTCTTC
TRBV28	TRBJ2-5	TRBD2	17	once	CASSLLFPGGHQETQYF	TGTGCCAGCAGTTTACTTTTTCCGGGAGGACACCAAGAGACCCAGTACTTC
TRBV18	TRBJ2-7	TRBD1	13	.	CASSRDRDSEQYF	TGTGCCAGCTCACGTGACAGGGACAGCGAGCAGTACTTC
TRBV4-1	TRBJ2-1	TRBD2	15	.	CASSQEIGRADEQFF	TGCGCCAGCAGCCAAGAGATCGGGAGGGCCGATGAGCAGTTCTTC
TRBV6-5	TRBJ1-5	.	13	.	CASSYQGHQPQHF	TGTGCCAGCAGCTATCAGGGTCACCAGCCCCAGCATTTT
TRBV9	TRBJ2-1	TRBD2	17	.	CASSSRSSGRPTNEQFF	TGTGCCAGCAGCTCCCGGTCTAGCGGGAGGCCCACCAATGAGCAGTTCTTC
TRBV28	TRBJ2-1	.	15	once	CASRDRTRSYNEQFF	TGTGCCAGCAGAGACAGGACGCGCTCCTACAATGAGCAGTTCTTC
TRBV9	TRBJ2-5	TRBD2	14	.	CASSARSGTETQYF	TGTGCCAGCAGCGCCCGGAGCGGGACAGAGACCCAGTACTTC
TRBV2	TRBJ2-3	TRBD2	17	.	CASSGLAGTQDTDTQYF	TGTGCCAGCAGTGGACTAGCGGGAACTCAAGACACAGATACGCAGTATTTT
TRBV28	TRBJ2-7	TRBD2	14	.	CASSRKAGVWEQYF	TGTGCCAGCAGTCGCAAAGCGGGAGTGTGGGAGCAGTACTTC
TRBV4-3	TRBJ1-2	.	19	.	CASSQDLVRGVFIDYGYTF	TGCGCCAGCAGCCAAGATCTGGTCAGGGGAGTTTTTATAGACTATGGCTACACCTTC
TRBV7-9	TRBJ2-7	.	12	.	CASSLDNDEQYF	TGTGCCAGCAGCTTAGACAACGACGAGCAGTACTTC
TRBV6-5	TRBJ1-6	.	15	few	CASSIDRPPNSPLHF	TGTGCCAGCAGTATAGACAGGCCCCCAAATTCACCCCTCCACTTT
TRBV10-1	TRBJ1-1	.	14	.	CASSVGAGDTEAFF	TGCGCCAGCAGTGTCGGTGCGGGGGACACTGAAGCTTTCTTT
TRBV28	TRBJ1-3	TRBD1	16	.	CASSSQGARSGNTIYF	TGTGCCAGCAGTTCCCAGGGGGCCAGGTCTGGAAACACCATATATTTT
TRBV18	TRBJ2-1	.	13	.	CASSSGEYNEQFF	TGTGCCAGCTCATCAGGGGAGTACAATGAGCAGTTCTTC
TRBV14	TRBJ2-7	.	16	.	CASSRWGKEGPYEQYF	TGTGCCAGCAGCCGATGGGGGAAGGAGGGCCCCTACGAGCAGTACTTC
TRBV18	TRBJ1-2	.	14	.	CASSKQLSNYGYTF	TGTGCCAGCTCAAAACAGCTTTCTAACTATGGCTACACCTTC
TRBV11-3	TRBJ1-5	TRBD1	16	.	CASSTGQGGSNQPQHF	TGTGCCAGCAGCACCGGACAGGGCGGATCCAATCAGCCCCAGCATTTT
TRBV2	TRBJ1-6	TRBD1	16	.	CASSEGDRGLSSPLHF	TGTGCCAGCAGTGAAGGGGACAGGGGGCTAAGTTCACCCCTCCACTTT
TRBV27	TRBJ2-4	TRBD2	14	.	CASSLGLGKNIQYF	TGTGCCAGCAGTCTGGGACTAGGGAAAAACATTCAGTACTTC
TRBV28	TRBJ2-5	TRBD2	15	.	CASGLAGEVQETQYF	TGTGCCAGCGGACTAGCGGGAGAGGTCCAAGAGACCCAGTACTTC
TRBV5-6	TRBJ1-1	TRBD1	16	.	CASSFPPGQGRTEAFF	TGTGCCAGCAGCTTCCCACCGGGACAGGGGAGAACTGAAGCTTTCTTT
TRBV5-5	TRBJ1-1	TRBD1	16	.	CASSLNMGTGLTEAFF	TGTGCCAGCAGCTTGAATATGGGGACAGGTCTTACTGAAGCTTTCTTT
TRBV28	TRBJ2-3	.	12	.	CASRDTTDTQYF	TGTGCCAGTCGGGACACCACAGATACGCAGTATTTT